This is a list of T cell receptor beta chains from one sample in a study of OX40 agonist ivuxolimab in advanced cancers. Assay: immunoSEQ multiplex PCR; the TCRdb copy retains only in-frame clones and omits some. The data show about 48,000 clones, roughly 89% seen once. The sequencing here drew on CD4+ or CD8+ T cells sorted from blood, taken in a trial of the OX40 agonist ivuxolimab. These TCRs come from an adult with an advanced solid tumor such as melanoma, head and neck, liver or kidney cancer. The CDR3 runs from the conserved cysteine through the conserved F or W. D genes are given only for firm matches. Clone sizes are given selectively: once, few, many, or a class where the clone is expanded.

v_call,j_call,clone_size,d_call,cdr3_aa,cdr3_nt
TRBV6-4,TRBJ1-1,medium-sized,-,CASSEYGGSAVANTEAFF,TGTGCCAGCAGTGAATATGGGGGATCGGCTGTAGCTAACACTGAAGCTTTCTTT
TRBV28,TRBJ1-2,-,-,CASSLDEQGYTF,TGTGCCAGCAGTTTAGATGAGCAGGGCTACACCTTC
TRBV10-1,TRBJ2-3,-,TRBD2,CASSEIAGGTDTQYF,TGCGCCAGCAGTGAGATAGCGGGGGGCACAGATACGCAGTATTTT
TRBV9,TRBJ1-1,medium-sized,-,CASSAPGYTEAFF,TGTGCCAGCAGCGCTCCGGGCTACACTGAAGCTTTCTTT
TRBV5-8,TRBJ2-3,-,-,CASSLGPYTDTQYF,TGTGCCAGCAGCTTGGGCCCTTACACAGATACGCAGTATTTT
TRBV9,TRBJ1-4,-,-,CASSASGGATNEKLFF,TGTGCCAGCAGCGCCTCCGGGGGTGCAACTAATGAAAAACTGTTTTTT
TRBV30,TRBJ2-1,-,TRBD2,CAWSVHPTGGLWFYNEQFF,TGTGCCTGGAGTGTACACCCTACGGGGGGGCTCTGGTTCTACAATGAGCAGTTCTTC
TRBV27,TRBJ1-2,-,-,CASSPGALNYGYTF,TGTGCCAGCAGTCCAGGGGCGCTTAACTATGGCTACACCTTC
TRBV15,TRBJ2-2,-,-,CATSRDRGARGGELFF,TGTGCCACCAGCAGAGATCGAGGGGCGCGGGGCGGGGAGCTGTTTTTT
TRBV6-5,TRBJ1-4,-,-,CASRGQSFPNEKLFF,TGTGCCAGCAGAGGACAGAGCTTCCCTAATGAAAAACTGTTTTTT
TRBV2,TRBJ2-1,few,TRBD2,CASSPLLAGGSDEQFF,TGTGCCAGCAGTCCCCTACTAGCGGGGGGGTCTGATGAGCAGTTCTTC
TRBV7-2,TRBJ2-7,-,TRBD1,CASRQTGVGYEQYF,TGTGCCAGCAGGCAAACAGGGGTTGGATACGAGCAGTACTTC
TRBV19,TRBJ1-1,-,-,CATQGLWNTEAFF,TGTGCCACTCAGGGACTCTGGAACACTGAAGCTTTCTTT
TRBV28,TRBJ2-3,-,-,CASSSQQRTDTQYF,TGTGCCAGCAGTTCCCAGCAACGCACAGATACGCAGTATTTT
TRBV27,TRBJ1-4,-,-,CASTLLGRTDEKLFF,TGTGCCAGCACTCTCCTAGGAAGGACGGATGAAAAACTGTTTTTT
TRBV4-1,TRBJ2-7,-,-,CASSPTLRAYEQYF,TGCGCCAGCAGCCCGACGTTGCGTGCCTACGAGCAGTACTTC
TRBV28,TRBJ2-7,-,-,CASSKTGSSYEQYF,TGTGCCAGCAGCAAAACAGGGAGCTCCTACGAGCAGTACTTC
TRBV5-6,TRBJ2-7,-,-,CASSLEGRVHEQYF,TGTGCCAGCAGCTTGGAGGGCAGGGTCCACGAGCAGTACTTC
TRBV10-2,TRBJ2-2,once,TRBD2,CASSGLERGVVTGELFF,TGCGCCAGCAGTGGGCTGGAGCGGGGGGTGGTCACCGGGGAGCTGTTTTTT
TRBV5-1,TRBJ2-5,-,TRBD1,CASSLDRGAQETQYF,TGCGCCAGCAGCTTGGACAGGGGGGCTCAAGAGACCCAGTACTTC
TRBV5-4,TRBJ2-2,-,-,CASSFRSGGVPGELFF,TGTGCCAGCAGCTTTCGGTCCGGGGGCGTCCCCGGGGAGCTGTTTTTT
TRBV4-3,TRBJ2-3,-,-,CASSQDLTILSTDTQYF,TGCGCCAGCAGCCAAGATCTGACCATTTTAAGCACAGATACGCAGTATTTT
TRBV6-6,TRBJ1-1,-,-,CASSPTGGAFF,TGTGCCAGCAGTCCAACCGGTGGTGCTTTCTTT
TRBV6-5,TRBJ2-5,-,TRBD2,CAGGTTKETQYF,TGTGCCGGCGGGACTACAAAAGAGACCCAGTACTTC